These T cell receptor beta chains were read from a single sample in a study of T cell changes during pregnancy in multiple sclerosis. Using immunoSEQ multiplex PCR, the repertoire was profiled, and TCRdb retains in-frame clones only, with some absent. The table has more than 60,000 clones, just over 90% seen once. This sample comprised peripheral blood, obtained in the second trimester of pregnancy. The receptor set was obtained from a female donor with multiple sclerosis, enrolled in a pregnancy study. The CDR3 runs from the conserved cysteine through the conserved F or W. D genes are given only for firm matches. Clone size is not always given. Where it is, it says once, few, many or a class for expanded clones.

>TRBV19|17|TRBD1|TRBJ1-3|-
TGTGCCAGTAGTAAGGGACAGGGGGCAAGCTCTGGAAACACCATATATTTT
CASSKGQGASSGNTIYF
>TRBV10-2|15|TRBD1|TRBJ1-5|-
TGCGCCAGCAGTCCGACAGGGCATAGCAATCAGCCCCAGCATTTT
CASSPTGHSNQPQHF
>TRBV5-1|17|TRBD2|TRBJ2-3|-
TGCGCCAGCAGCGCGGGACTAGCGGGAGGTTTGACAGATACGCAGTATTTT
CASSAGLAGGLTDTQYF
>TRBV6-1|13|-|TRBJ1-2|-
TGTGCCAGCAGTGACCTGACAGTTTATGGCTACACCTTC
CASSDLTVYGYTF
>TRBV4-1|15|TRBD2|TRBJ2-3|-
TGCGCCAGCAGCCAAGGGAAACTAGCGACAGATACGCAGTATTTT
CASSQGKLATDTQYF
>TRBV4-3|18|TRBD2|TRBJ2-1|-
TGCGCCAGCAGTGCTAGCGGGGGGTCATTAAGCTCCTACAATGAGCAGTTCTTC
CASSASGGSLSSYNEQFF
>TRBV7-8|15|TRBD2|TRBJ2-7|-
TGTGCCAACAGCTTTGCGGGAGGTTTTTTCTACGAGCAGTACTTC
CANSFAGGFFYEQYF
>TRBV14|16|-|TRBJ2-1|once
TGTGCCAGCAGCCAAGATCAGGGGAGCTCCTACAATGAGCAGTTCTTC
CASSQDQGSSYNEQFF
>TRBV6-1|14|-|TRBJ2-7|-
TGTGCCACCCGGTGGCGGGCCTACTCCTACGAGCAGTACTTC
CATRWRAYSYEQYF
>TRBV7-6|15|TRBD2|TRBJ2-1|-
TGTGCCAGCAGCCCGTCCGGGACTAGCGTTGATGAGCAGTTCTTC
CASSPSGTSVDEQFF
>TRBV20-1|11|-|TRBJ2-3|-
TGCAGTGCTACGGACAGTGTTGGGCAGTATTTT
CSATDSVGQYF
>TRBV6-1|16|TRBD1|TRBJ1-1|-
TGTGCCAGCAGTGAATGGGGACAGGGACCGAACACTGAAGCTTTCTTT
CASSEWGQGPNTEAFF
>TRBV29-1|16|TRBD1|TRBJ1-2|many
TGCAGCGTTGGAGTTAAAACCGGGACAGGAAACTATGGCTACACCTTC
CSVGVKTGTGNYGYTF
>TRBV7-9|17|TRBD1|TRBJ1-5|-
TGTGCCAGCAGCTTAGGACAGGGGAAAAATAGCAATCAGCCCCAGCATTTT
CASSLGQGKNSNQPQHF
>TRBV7-9|16|-|TRBJ1-1|once
TGTGCCAGCAGCTTAGATCTCACAGTGAAGAACACTGAAGCTTTCTTT
CASSLDLTVKNTEAFF
>TRBV19|18|TRBD2|TRBJ2-7|-
TGTGCCAGTAGTACGCAACTAGCGGGGGGGCCAATAGAAAGCGAGCAGTACTTC
CASSTQLAGGPIESEQYF
>TRBV7-9|14|-|TRBJ1-5|-
TGTGCCAGCAGCGTGGGGGGGGCAGATCAGCCCCAGCATTTT
CASSVGGADQPQHF
>TRBV9|16|-|TRBJ2-7|once
TGTGCCAGCAGCGACGGGGGACCGCTTGAGACCTACGAGCAGTACTTC
CASSDGGPLETYEQYF
>TRBV25-1|17|TRBD1|TRBJ1-6|-
TGTGCCAGCAGTGAATACGGCTACACAGGGGCCAGGTCGCCCCTCCACTTT
CASSEYGYTGARSPLHF
>TRBV19|13|-|TRBJ1-1|-
TGTGCCAGTAGCCCGGGATGGAACACTGAAGCTTTCTTT
CASSPGWNTEAFF
>TRBV7-2|15|-|TRBJ1-5|-
TGTGCCAGCAGCTTAGAAGGGAATCAGGGTCAGCCCCAGCATTTT
CASSLEGNQGQPQHF
>TRBV5-6|16|-|TRBJ1-1|once
TGTGCCAGTCCACAACCACTGGGGGGATGCCTGAAGAGGGCTTTCTTT
CASPQPLGGCLKRAFF
>TRBV20-1|11|TRBD1|TRBJ2-7|-
TGCAGTGCCACGGACAGGTACGAGCAGTACTTC
CSATDRYEQYF
>TRBV30|13|-|TRBJ2-7|-
TGTGCCTGGAGTGTGTACAGTGCCTACGAGCAGTACTTC
CAWSVYSAYEQYF
>TRBV5-6|17|-|TRBJ1-6|-
TGTGCCAGCAGTTTGGAGGCTGGGAGCTCCTATAATTCACCCCTCCACTTT
CASSLEAGSSYNSPLHF
>TRBV7-2|15|TRBD2|TRBJ2-7|-
TGTGCCAGCAGCCCTCGGACTAGCGGAACCTACGAGCAGTACTTC
CASSPRTSGTYEQYF
>TRBV11-2|19|TRBD2|TRBJ2-7|once
TGTGCCAGCAGCTTAAATCCGGGACTAGCGGGAACAAGCTCCTACGAGCAGTACTTC
CASSLNPGLAGTSSYEQYF
>TRBV13|16|-|TRBJ1-1|-
TGTGCCAGCAGTGATATTGCGTTTTCGCCTAACACTGAAGCTTTCTTT
CASSDIAFSPNTEAFF
>TRBV5-8|14|TRBD1|TRBJ1-5|-
TGTGCCAGCAGGCCTCGGACAGGTGATCAGCCCCAGCATTTT
CASRPRTGDQPQHF
>TRBV19|12|-|TRBJ2-7|-
TGTGCCAGTACAGGGAATTTTCGCGAGCAGTACTTC
CASTGNFREQYF
>TRBV28|11|-|TRBJ2-1|-
TGTGCCAGCAGTGTACAGGGTCGGCAGTTCTTC
CASSVQGRQFF
>TRBV7-6|16|-|TRBJ2-7|-
TGTGCCAGCGGAAACCCTTTCACGGGGAAGATGTACGAGCAGTACTTC
CASGNPFTGKMYEQYF
>TRBV19|14|-|TRBJ2-1|once
TGTGCCAGTAGTTCCGGGACAACTTGGGATGAGCAGTTCTTC
CASSSGTTWDEQFF
>TRBV6-6|16|TRBD1|TRBJ2-7|-
TGTGCCAGCAGTTCAGCTCCGGGACAGTTCTCCTACGAGCAGTACTTC
CASSSAPGQFSYEQYF
>TRBV27|14|TRBD1|TRBJ2-7|-
TGTGCCAGCAGCCAGGGACAGGCCGGGCGAAGCCAGTACTTC
CASSQGQAGRSQYF
>TRBV5-4|15|TRBD2|TRBJ2-1|once
TGTGCCAGCAGCTTGGCCCTAGCGGGAGACAGGGAGCAGTTCTTC
CASSLALAGDREQFF
>TRBV5-1|15|TRBD1|TRBJ2-3|-
TGCGCCAGCCGTCCTCAAACAGGGGCGCCGGATACGCAGTATTTT
CASRPQTGAPDTQYF
>TRBV5-4|15|-|TRBJ1-1|-
TGTGCCAGCAGCTTGGAGGCCTCCGGGGGCACTGAAGCTTTCTTT
CASSLEASGGTEAFF
>TRBV27|16|TRBD2|TRBJ2-3|-
TGTGCCAGCAGTTTAACTTTAGCGGGGTTCACAGATACGCAGTATTTT
CASSLTLAGFTDTQYF
>TRBV19|16|-|TRBJ1-5|-
TGTGCCAGTTCTGCCCCAATCAGGGTTTTGAGGCAGCCCCAGCATTTT
CASSAPIRVLRQPQHF
>TRBV4-2|15|TRBD1|TRBJ1-2|-
TGTGCCAGCAGCGACTTAATCAGGGGGGAATATGGCTACACCTTC
CASSDLIRGEYGYTF
>TRBV2|15|TRBD1|TRBJ1-5|-
TGTGCCAGCAGTGATTTAGGGGGCGCGGGGCAGCCCCAGCATTTT
CASSDLGGAGQPQHF
>TRBV30|14|-|TRBJ1-1|-
TGTGCCTGGAGGTTCGGCCTAACGGGGACTGAAGCTTTCTTT
CAWRFGLTGTEAFF
>TRBV6-4|14|TRBD1|TRBJ1-5|-
TGTGCCAGCAGCGGGGGACAGGGCAATCAGCCCCAGCATTTT
CASSGGQGNQPQHF
>TRBV19|15|-|TRBJ1-1|-
TGTGCCAGTACCAGCCGAGGGGGAATTAACACTGAAGCTTTCTTT
CASTSRGGINTEAFF
>TRBV5-8|15|TRBD1|TRBJ1-2|-
TGTGCCAGCAGCTCCGGGACAGCTATACCCTATGGCTACACCTTC
CASSSGTAIPYGYTF
>TRBV2|17|TRBD1|TRBJ2-7|-
TGTGCCAGCAGTGAAGCGGACAGGGGGAACGGGTACTACGAGCAGTACTTC
CASSEADRGNGYYEQYF
>TRBV18|13|-|TRBJ1-1|-
TGTGCCAGCTCTCCGGGAGGAAACACTGAAGCTTTCTTT
CASSPGGNTEAFF
>TRBV28|13|TRBD1|TRBJ1-5|-
TGTGCCAGCAGTTTTGGACAGGGGCAGCCCCAGCATTTT
CASSFGQGQPQHF
>TRBV4-2|16|-|TRBJ1-2|-
TGTGCCAGCAGCCTAGAGGGCCAGTCAACTTACTATGGCTACACCTTC
CASSLEGQSTYYGYTF
>TRBV18|19|TRBD2|TRBJ2-2|-
TGTGCCAGCTCACCATCGGGACTAGCGGGAGTTGGGTCCACCGGGGAGCTGTTTTTT
CASSPSGLAGVGSTGELFF